Included here is one T cell receptor (beta chain) sequence, with context. The V gene lost 6 bases and the J gene lost 12 bases, with 15 bases spanning the gap. CDR1 is MNHNS and CDR2 is SASEGT in the germline V gene. The CDR3 is 12 residues long. Indicated time point: 2014-2015 season, pre-vaccination. Data came from immunoSEQ multiplex PCR; TCRdb stores just in-frame clones and leaves some out. Seen here are about 11,000 clones, 81% observed once, and the top ten hold approximately 0.9%. This record belongs to a study of follicular helper T cells after annual influenza vaccination. The rearrangement uses TRBV6-1 and TRBJ2-1, with unresolved D. The sequence came from an adult who received the influenza vaccine. The material was CXCR5- memory CD4+ T cells sorted from blood, obtained on the day of influenza vaccination. The CDR3 is CASSPSRVGQFF. As DNA, the CDR3 is TGTGCCAGCAGCCCCAGTAGGGTTGGGCAGTTCTTC.